The 19 T cell receptor beta chains reported below all come from one sample, sequenced in a study of blood T cell repertoires in COVID-19. The assay was immunoSEQ multiplex PCR, and TCRdb's table has in-frame clones only and misses some. This table holds about 140,000 clones, approximately 80% found once. The specimen was peripheral blood. The source is a human donor in a cohort sampled during active COVID-19.

The CDR3 sequence is CASSPPRTGRSQYF. The CDR3, as DNA: TGTGCCAGCAGCCCTCCTAGGACAGGGCGGTCGCAGTATTTT. The rearrangement links TRBV6-2 or TRBV6-3 to TRBJ2-3; 8 bases match TRBD1. The trim removed 6 bases at V and 10 bases at J, leaving 12 bases unmatched. The length of the CDR3 is 14 residues. Germline V gene sequence: CDR1 MNHEY, CDR2 SVGEGT.

The rearrangement joins TRBV7-3 to TRBJ2-1; 9 bases line up with TRBD1. V shed 2 bases, J shed 7 bases, and the junction held 3 bases outside the gene matches. The CDR3 runs 14 residues. Germline values: CDR1 SGHTA, CDR2 FQGTGA. The chain's CDR3 is CASSLGTGLNEQFF. CDR3 DNA: TGTGCCAGCAGCTTAGGGACAGGGTTGAATGAGCAGTTCTTC.

The chain links TRBV18 to TRBJ2-5, with 11 bases lining up with TRBD2. CDR1 and CDR2 (germline): KGHSH, LQKENI. V lost 0 bases and J lost 2; bases outside the gene matches: 2. This CDR3 is 16 amino acids long. In nucleotides, the CDR3 is TGTGCCAGCTCACCACCGGGACTAGCGGAACAAGAGACCCAGTACTTC. The encoded protein is CASSPPGLAEQETQYF. The full variable domain, rest sourced from reference TRBV18 and TRBJ2-5, is NAGVMQNPRHLVRRRGQEARLRCSPMKGHSHVYWYRQLPEEGLKFMVYLQKENIIDESGMPKERFSAEFPKEGPSILRIQQVVRGDSAAYFCASSPPGLAEQETQYFGPGTRLLVL.

The chain has TRBV19 and TRBJ2-5; D is possibly TRBD2 (5 bases). Germline V gives CDR1 LNHDA, CDR2 SQIVND (reference sequence). This CDR3 contains 16 residues. V was pared by 2 bases and J by 5 bases, with 18 bases between. The CDR3 nucleotides are TGTGCCAGTAGTATAAAACGGACCCTGGAGCGGGAGACCCAGTACTTC. As protein: CASSIKRTLERETQYF.

The CDR3 protein is CASSPAGWGQGAFF. Here the CDR3 DNA reads TGTGCCAGCAGCCCGGCAGGGTGGGGACAGGGAGCTTTCTTT. The chain combines TRBV3-1 (or the pseudogene TRBV3-2) with TRBJ1-1, with 9 bases lining up with TRBD1. Germline V CDR1 and CDR2: LGHDT, YNNKEL (reference sequence). V shed 4 bases and J 10 bases; nucleotides not matched to a gene: 10. The CDR3 runs 14 residues.

The chain combines TRBV11-2 with TRBJ2-1; 12 nucleotides line up with TRBD2. CDR3 length: 18 amino acids. From germline, CDR1 is SGHAT and CDR2 FQNNGV. V shed 7 bases and J 10 bases; nucleotides not matched to a gene: 20. CDR3 DNA: TGTGCCAGCACCTCCCCCGGGCCTACTAGCGGGGGGAAGGGGGAGCAGTTCTTC. Protein sequence: CASTSPGPTSGGKGEQFF.

This clone occurred a few times. This rearrangement joins TRBV4-1 to TRBJ1-2; no definite D call. Deletions cut 5 bases from V and 0 bases from J, with 10 bases between. This CDR3 has 14 residues. In germline, CDR1 is MGHRA, CDR2 YSYEKL. The CDR3 coding sequence is TGCGCCAGCAGCTCGGGATATTCTAACTATGGCTACACCTTC. Encoded protein: CASSSGYSNYGYTF.

The CDR3 bases are TGTGCCAGTAGTGATGCCGGGACAGCAAATGAAAAACTGTTTTTT. Translating gives CASSDAGTANEKLFF. The chain couples TRBV19 to TRBJ1-4; 7 nucleotides line up with TRBD1. The CDR3 spans 15 residues. The trim removed 5 bases at V and 5 bases at J, leaving 8 bases unmatched. Germline V gene lookup returns CDR1 LNHDA and CDR2 SQIVND (reference sequence).

This chain connects TRBV11-2 to TRBJ2-1; 9 nucleotides match TRBD2. There are 15 residues in the CDR3. V was pared by 1 base and J by 9 bases, with 7 bases of the junction left unmatched. CDR1 is SGHAT and CDR2 is FQNNGV in the germline V gene. The CDR3 region has the DNA TGTGCCAGCAGCTTAGGTACAGCGGGGGGAGGTGAGCAGTTCTTC. Its translation: CASSLGTAGGGEQFF.

The rearrangement links TRBV5-4 to TRBJ1-6, with no clear D. CDR1 SGHNT and CDR2 YYREEE come from the germline V gene (reference sequence). V shed 4 bases and J shed 6 bases, with 11 bases lying between them. The CDR3 contains 14 residues. In nucleotides, the CDR3 is TGTGCCAGCAGCCACCAGGCCTCTAATTCACCCCTCCACTTT. It yields the protein CASSHQASNSPLHF.

Remarks on this clone: This sample also contains other DNA sequences that code for the same CDR3. The chain couples TRBV15 to TRBJ2-7; no reliable D call. V dropped 0 bases and J dropped 3 bases, with 6 bases sitting between them. Germline assignment: CDR1 LNHNV and CDR2 YYDKDF (reference sequence). The CDR3 has 13 residues. CDR3 amino acids: CATSRDRGYEQYF. Written as DNA, the CDR3 is TGTGCCACCAGCAGAGATCGAGGCTACGAGCAGTACTTC.

The rearrangement links TRBV4-2 to TRBJ2-3; 7 positions agree with TRBD1. Germline loops: CDR1 LGHNA, CDR2 YNFKEQ. Losses at the gene ends were 0 bases for V and 1 base for J; bases not matched to a gene: 4. This CDR3 is built from 16 residues. The DNA for the CDR3 is TGTGCCAGCAGCCAAGAGGGTGGACAGGGCACAGATACGCAGTATTTT. Its protein product is CASSQEGGQGTDTQYF.

This clone was seen more than once but under ten times. V gene TRBV4-2 combines with J gene TRBJ1-6; TRBD1 matches at 7 bases. Germline CDR1 LGHNA, CDR2 YNFKEQ. The J segment lost 4 bases and the V segment lost 4 bases, leaving 13 bases of the junction unmatched. The CDR3 is made up of 18 amino acids. The CDR3 sequence is CASSLKMGQKAYNSPLHF. The CDR3 DNA follows: TGTGCCAGCAGCCTCAAGATGGGACAGAAGGCATATAATTCACCCCTCCACTTT.

The chain joins TRBV18 to TRBJ1-1, with no clear D. CDR1 and CDR2 from the germline V gene are KGHSH and LQKENI. The V and J ends lost 3 bases and 9 bases respectively, with 17 bases between them. The CDR3 consists of 14 residues. CDR3 sequence: CASSPGQAGGQAFF. CDR3 coding DNA: TGTGCCAGCTCACCGGGCCAGGCAGGAGGACAAGCTTTCTTT.

V and J are TRBV6-2 or TRBV6-3 and TRBJ2-1; 7 bases agree with TRBD1. This CDR3 has 14 amino acids. The V and J ends lost 5 bases and 6 bases, in that order; junction bases with no gene match: 7. Per the germline V gene, CDR1 is MNHEY and CDR2 is SVGEGT. The CDR3 DNA reads TGTGCCAGCAGTGTACAGGGGTCGGTCAATGAGCAGTTCTTC. This sequence encodes CASSVQGSVNEQFF.

The chain has TRBV4-1 and TRBJ2-1, with TRBD2 as a possible D gene (5 bases). CDR1 is MGHRA and CDR2 is YSYEKL in the germline V gene. V was clipped by 1 base and J by 0 bases, with 10 bases between them. The CDR3 covers 16 residues. The CDR3 DNA is TGCGCCAGCAGCCAAGGGGGAGCAGCCTCCTACAATGAGCAGTTCTTC. It specifies CASSQGGAASYNEQFF.

The chain carries TRBV9 and TRBJ2-5, with TRBD2 matching 11 bases. V lost 0 bases and J lost 7; bases outside the gene matches: 2. Per germline, CDR1 SGDLS and CDR2 YYNGEE. The length of the CDR3 is 14 residues. CDR3 region: CASSVETSGGTQYF. CDR3 DNA sequence: TGTGCCAGCAGCGTAGAAACTAGCGGGGGGACCCAGTACTTC.

V and J are TRBV7-2 and TRBJ1-4, with 8 bases that match TRBD1. CDR1 and CDR2 (germline): SGHTA, FQGNSA. Trimming cost V 6 bases and J 4 bases; bases outside gene matches: 7. CDR3 length: 15 amino acids. The CDR3, as DNA: TGTGCCAGCAGTTCACCAGGGGGCAATAATGAAAAACTGTTTTTT. Its protein product is CASSSPGGNNEKLFF.

This sequence joins TRBV6-2 or TRBV6-3 and TRBJ2-1, with a tentative D call TRBD2 (6 bases). Per the germline V gene, CDR1 is MNHEY and CDR2 is SVGEGT. This CDR3 region has 15 residues. The germline V and J ends were trimmed by 0 bases and 4 bases, with 10 bases remaining between them. As DNA, the CDR3 is TGTGCCAGCAGTTACTCGGAGGGGATGTACAATGAGCAGTTCTTC. It is translated as CASSYSEGMYNEQFF.